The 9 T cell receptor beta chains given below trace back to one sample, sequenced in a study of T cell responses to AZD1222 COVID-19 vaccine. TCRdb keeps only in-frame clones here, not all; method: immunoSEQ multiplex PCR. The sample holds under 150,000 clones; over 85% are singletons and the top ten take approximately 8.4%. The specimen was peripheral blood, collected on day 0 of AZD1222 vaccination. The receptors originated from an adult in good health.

The CDR3 nucleotides read TGTGCCAGCAGCTCCCCATCCTGGGACAGGGTCGGTCGTGAGCAGTACTTC. Translation: CASSSPSWDRVGREQYF. The J gene is TRBJ2-7, the V gene TRBV21-1; the table's D call of TRBD1 was not tested on the DNA. TRBV21-1 is recorded as a pseudogene. The length of the CDR3 is 17 residues.

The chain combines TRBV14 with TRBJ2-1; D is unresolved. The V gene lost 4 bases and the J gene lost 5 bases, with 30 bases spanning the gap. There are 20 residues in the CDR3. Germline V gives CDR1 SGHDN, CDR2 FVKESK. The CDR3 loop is CASSRRKTTWSEWTNNEQFF. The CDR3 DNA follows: TGTGCCAGCAGCCGCCGAAAGACAACGTGGAGTGAGTGGACGAACAATGAGCAGTTCTTC.

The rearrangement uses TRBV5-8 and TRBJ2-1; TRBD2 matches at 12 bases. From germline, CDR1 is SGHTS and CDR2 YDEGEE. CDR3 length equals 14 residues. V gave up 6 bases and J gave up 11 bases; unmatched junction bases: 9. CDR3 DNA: TGTGCCAGCAACCTGAGACTAGCGGGAGTTCAGCAGTTCTTC. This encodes CASNLRLAGVQQFF. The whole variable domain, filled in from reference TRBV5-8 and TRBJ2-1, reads EAGVTQSPTHLIKTRGQQATLRCSPISGHTSVYWYQQALGLGLQFLLWYDEGEERNRGNFPPRFSGRQFPNYSSELNVNALELEDSALYLCASNLRLAGVQQFFGPGTRLTVL.

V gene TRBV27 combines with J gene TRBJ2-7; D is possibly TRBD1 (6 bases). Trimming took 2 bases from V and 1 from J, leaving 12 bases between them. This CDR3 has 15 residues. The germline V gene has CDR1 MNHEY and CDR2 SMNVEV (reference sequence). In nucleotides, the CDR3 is TGTGCCAGCAGTTTAAAGCCGCAGGGGTCCTACGAGCAGTACTTC. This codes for CASSLKPQGSYEQYF.

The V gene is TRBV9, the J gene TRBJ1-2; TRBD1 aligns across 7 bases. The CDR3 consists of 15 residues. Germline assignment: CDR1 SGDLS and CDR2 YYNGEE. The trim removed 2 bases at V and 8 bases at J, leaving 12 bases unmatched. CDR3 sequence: CASSVHLDRVEGYTF. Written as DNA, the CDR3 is TGTGCCAGCAGCGTCCACCTCGACAGGGTGGAAGGCTACACCTTC.

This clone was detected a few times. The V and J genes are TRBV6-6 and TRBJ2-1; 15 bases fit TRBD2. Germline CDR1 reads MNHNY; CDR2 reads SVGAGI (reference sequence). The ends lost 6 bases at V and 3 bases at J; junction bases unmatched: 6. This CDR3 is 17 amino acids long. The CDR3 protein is CASSRGTSGRSYNEQFF. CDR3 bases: TGTGCCAGCAGCCGAGGGACTAGCGGGAGGAGCTACAATGAGCAGTTCTTC.

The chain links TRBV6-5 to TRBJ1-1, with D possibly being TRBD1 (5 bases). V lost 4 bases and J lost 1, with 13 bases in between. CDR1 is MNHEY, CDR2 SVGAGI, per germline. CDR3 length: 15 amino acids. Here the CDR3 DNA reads TGTGCCAGCAGTTCAGACCAGGGATCGAACACTGAAGCTTTCTTT. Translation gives CASSSDQGSNTEAFF.

Here the CDR3 reads CASSPFTGEGRYNEQFF. Written as DNA, the CDR3 is TGTGCCAGCAGTCCATTCACAGGGGAGGGTAGGTACAATGAGCAGTTCTTC. V and J are TRBV28 and TRBJ2-1; D may correspond to TRBD1 or TRBD2 (7 bases each). Germline V lookup: CDR1 MDHEN, CDR2 SYDVKM. This CDR3 region has 17 residues. V lost 5 bases and J lost 4, with 21 bases in between.

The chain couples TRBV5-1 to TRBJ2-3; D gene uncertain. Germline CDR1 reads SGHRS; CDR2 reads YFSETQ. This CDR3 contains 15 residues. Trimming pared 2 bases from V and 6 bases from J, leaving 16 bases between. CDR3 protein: CASSLVLLEGDTQYF. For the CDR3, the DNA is TGCGCCAGCAGCTTAGTACTCCTTGAAGGTGATACGCAGTATTTT.